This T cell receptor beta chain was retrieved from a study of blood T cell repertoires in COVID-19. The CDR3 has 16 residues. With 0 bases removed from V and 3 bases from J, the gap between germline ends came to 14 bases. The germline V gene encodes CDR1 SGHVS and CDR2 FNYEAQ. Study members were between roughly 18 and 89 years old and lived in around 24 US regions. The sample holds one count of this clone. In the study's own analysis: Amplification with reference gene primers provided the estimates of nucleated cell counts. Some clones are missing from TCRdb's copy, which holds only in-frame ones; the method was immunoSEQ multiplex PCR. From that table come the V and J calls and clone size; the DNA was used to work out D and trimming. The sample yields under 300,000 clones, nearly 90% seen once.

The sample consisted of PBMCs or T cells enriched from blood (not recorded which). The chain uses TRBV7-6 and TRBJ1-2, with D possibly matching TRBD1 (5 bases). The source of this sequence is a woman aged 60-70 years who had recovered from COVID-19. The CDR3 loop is CASSLARWGVDYGYTF. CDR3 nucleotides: TGTGCCAGCAGCTTAGCCCGGTGGGGGGTCGACTATGGCTACACCTTC. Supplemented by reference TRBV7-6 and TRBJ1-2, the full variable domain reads GAGVSQSPRYKVTKRGQDVALRCDPISGHVSLYWYRQALGQGPEFLTYFNYEAQQDKSGLPNDRFSAERPEGSISTLTIQRTEQRDSAMYRCASSLARWGVDYGYTFGSGTRLTVV.